This T cell receptor beta chain was profiled in a study of blood T cells in healthy people across ages. Germline V lookup: CDR1 ENHRY, CDR2 SYGVKD. This CDR3 is 14 amino acids long. Then a second PCR, running about 6 to 12 cycles, was carried out with a sample-barcoded 5' primer and a J-beta primer mix. Each CDR3 protein gets one entry after TCRdb re-called the 5' RACE reads with MiXCR. In the table there are 450,000 to 600,000 distinct CDR3 sequences, about 28% of which are singletons. These data were also reused for a study on T cells of mothers and their children.

This clonotype was sampled from a boy between 2 and 10 years old in good health. Input material: blood. The rearrangement joins TRBV10-3 to TRBJ2-5; 10 bases are shared with TRBD1. The J call may be faulty, since TRBJ2-7 better matches the DNA end. The CDR3 DNA is TGTGCCACCTCGATGGACAGGGGGATCTACGAGCAGTACTTC. This translates into CATSMDRGIYEQYF.